These 27 T cell receptor beta chains came from one sample sequenced in a study of cytomegalovirus exposure and HLA in healthy donors. 60 Vbeta and 13 Jbeta primers were used in PCR. Assay: immunoSEQ multiplex PCR; the TCRdb copy retains only in-frame clones and omits some. Of fewer than 85,000 clones in the sample, more than 75% were seen once. The sequencing sample was made of PBMCs. These receptors were collected from a male donor in good health and CMV-seropositive.

In this sample, this clone turned up a few times. The J gene is TRBJ2-7, the V gene TRBV19, with 8 bases aligning to TRBD1. Germline-derived CDR1 and CDR2 are LNHDA and SQIVND (reference sequence). The CDR3 has 14 amino acids. J lost 1 base, V lost 9 bases, and 8 bases had no gene match. The CDR3 region is CASSRDRLSYEQYF. The CDR3 DNA reads as TGTGCCAGCAGCCGGGACAGGCTATCCTACGAGCAGTACTTC.

V is TRBV25-1 and J is TRBJ1-2; D uncertain. Germline CDR1 is MGHDK and CDR2 is SYGVNS. This CDR3 has 13 amino acids. V was shortened by 7 bases and J by 7 bases, with 16 bases between the two germline ends. CDR3 in DNA: TGTGCCAGCAAGAGAACAGATGTAGGTGGCTACACCTTC. Its protein is CASKRTDVGGYTF.

The V call is TRBV23-1, the J call TRBJ2-5; D gene unclear. The end of the DNA is better explained by TRBJ2-7, so the J call may be wrong. TRBV23-1 is an ORF, with its function uncertain. The CDR3 covers 16 residues. The CDR3 DNA sequence: TGCGCCAGCAGGCTACCTCGGGTCAGTTGGTTAGACGAGCAGTACTTC. It codes for CASRLPRVSWLDEQYF.

This chain links TRBV11-1 with TRBJ1-1; D possibly corresponds to TRBD1 (6 bases). Deletions cut 6 bases from V and 5 bases from J, with 19 bases between. The CDR3 runs 15 residues. The germline gives CDR1 SGHAT, CDR2 FQDESV (reference sequence). The CDR3 here is CASSQQGSGWTEAFF. DNA for the CDR3: TGTGCCAGCAGTCAACAGGGATCGGGGTGGACTGAAGCTTTCTTT. The complete variable domain, with remaining parts taken from reference TRBV11-1 and TRBJ1-1, reads EAEVAQSPRYKITEKSQAVAFWCDPISGHATLYWYRQILGQGPELLVQFQDESVVDDSQLPKDRFSAERLKGVDSTLKIQPAELGDSAMYLCASSQQGSGWTEAFFGQGTRLTVV.

V and J are TRBV7-2 and TRBJ1-3; weak D call: TRBD1 (5 bases). The germline CDR1 and CDR2 sequences are SGHTA and FQGNSA. This CDR3 is built from 14 residues. Between the trimmed V and J ends, which lost 9 bases and 4 bases, there was a span of 16 bases. Here the CDR3 reads CASLRSTAGNTIYF. CDR3 DNA sequence: TGTGCCAGTCTTAGATCGACAGCGGGAAACACCATATATTTT.

The J gene is TRBJ1-1, the V gene TRBV29-1; 7 positions agree with TRBD1. Trimming cost V 4 bases and J 0 bases; bases outside gene matches: 8. Germline assignment: CDR1 SQVTM and CDR2 ANQGSEA. The CDR3 runs to 15 residues. CDR3 nucleotide sequence: TGCAGCGTTGTGAGTACAGGGGCCATGAACACTGAAGCTTTCTTT. Protein sequence: CSVVSTGAMNTEAFF.

The chain couples TRBV19 to TRBJ1-2, with TRBD1 matching over 9 bases. CDR1 and CDR2 from the germline V gene are LNHDA and SQIVND (reference sequence). V was pared by 1 base and J by 2 bases, with 8 bases of the junction left unmatched. This CDR3 is built from 17 residues. The CDR3 loop is CASSIVGTGGINYGYTF. The CDR3 nucleotides are TGTGCCAGTAGTATAGTTGGAACAGGGGGCATCAACTATGGCTACACCTTC.

This rearrangement joins TRBV18 to TRBJ1-3, with 8 positions matching TRBD1. The CDR3 spans 14 residues. The V and J ends lost 5 bases and 6 bases, in that order; junction bases with no gene match: 6. Germline CDR1 reads KGHSH; CDR2 reads LQKENI. CDR3 coding DNA: TGTGCCAGCTCAAAAGACAGGGGAGAAAACACCATATATTTT. Translating gives CASSKDRGENTIYF. The variable domain in full, with the rest retrieved from reference TRBV18 and TRBJ1-3, is NAGVMQNPRHLVRRRGQEARLRCSPMKGHSHVYWYRQLPEEGLKFMVYLQKENIIDESGMPKERFSAEFPKEGPSILRIQQVVRGDSAAYFCASSKDRGENTIYFGEGSWLTVV.

The chain carries TRBV6-1 and TRBJ2-7; 9 bases line up with TRBD1. CDR1 and CDR2 from the germline V gene are MNHNS and SASEGT. Trimming removed 6 bases from V and 0 bases from J; junction bases left unmatched: 6. The CDR3 covers 15 residues. CDR3 nucleotides: TGTGCCAGCAGACTTACAGGGGGCGCCTCCTACGAGCAGTACTTC. Translation gives CASRLTGGASYEQYF.

This rearrangement joins TRBV10-3 to TRBJ2-7; 9 bases align to TRBD1. V was pared by 5 bases and J by 4 bases, with 3 bases of the junction left unmatched. CDR1 ENHRY and CDR2 SYGVKD come from the germline V gene. This CDR3 is built from 13 residues. CDR3 bases: TGTGCCATCAGTCGGGACAGGGAATACGAGCAGTACTTC. It specifies CAISRDREYEQYF.

The chain combines TRBV5-1 with TRBJ2-3; 7 positions match TRBD1. In germline, CDR1 is SGHRS, CDR2 YFSETQ. The V gene end was trimmed by 3 bases and the J gene end by 1 base; junction bases not matched to a gene: 8. The CDR3 spans 16 residues. The chain's CDR3 is CASSSKDRTRTDTQYF. In DNA form, the CDR3 reads TGCGCCAGCAGCTCGAAGGACAGGACACGCACAGATACGCAGTATTTT. Supplemented by reference TRBV5-1 and TRBJ2-3, the full variable domain reads KAGVTQTPRYLIKTRGQQVTLSCSPISGHRSVSWYQQTPGQGLQFLFEYFSETQRNKGNFPGRFSGRQFSNSRSEMNVSTLELGDSALYLCASSSKDRTRTDTQYFGPGTRLTVL.

J is TRBJ2-3 and V is TRBV7-9; 9 positions agree with TRBD1. J was trimmed by 2 bases and V by 5 bases; bases with no gene match: 5. The CDR3 is 15 residues long. The V gene's germline CDR1 is SEHNR and CDR2 FQNEAQ (reference sequence). The CDR3 sequence is CASSAGDRDTDTQYF. CDR3 in DNA: TGTGCCAGCAGCGCAGGGGACAGGGACACAGATACGCAGTATTTT. The entire variable domain, with the rest obtained from reference TRBV7-9 and TRBJ2-3, is as follows: DTGVSQNPRHKITKRGQNVTFRCDPISEHNRLYWYRQTLGQGPEFLTYFQNEAQLEKSRLLSDRFSAERPKGSFSTLEIQRTEQGDSAMYLCASSAGDRDTDTQYFGPGTRLTVL.

This clone was picked up a small number of times. The genes are TRBV10-3 and TRBJ1-5; no firm D call. V was shortened by 5 bases and J by 0 bases, with 11 bases between the two germline ends. Germline assignment: CDR1 ENHRY and CDR2 SYGVKD. The CDR3 is 15 residues long. The CDR3 is CAISRDKYSNQPQHF. The DNA of the CDR3 is TGTGCCATCAGTCGAGACAAATATAGCAATCAGCCCCAGCATTTT.

V usage is TRBV4-3 and J usage is TRBJ2-1; 7 nucleotides agree with TRBD2. In germline, CDR1 is LGHNA, CDR2 YSLEER. The CDR3 totals 17 residues. Unmatched junction bases numbered 12, after V lost 0 bases and J lost 7 bases. CDR3 sequence reads: CASSQEGFRGGINEQFF. The CDR3 DNA sequence: TGCGCCAGCAGCCAAGAAGGGTTCCGGGGAGGGATAAATGAGCAGTTCTTC.

The chain links TRBV6-1 to TRBJ1-4; no firm D call. V dropped 8 bases and J dropped 2 bases, with 12 bases sitting between them. This CDR3 is 14 amino acids long. Germline V CDR1 and CDR2: MNHNS, SASEGT. CDR3 region: CASAGYVTNEKLFF. In DNA, the CDR3 is TGTGCCAGCGCGGGATACGTGACTAATGAAAAACTGTTTTTT.

CDR3: CASSQTGGWYEQFF. In DNA form, the CDR3 reads TGTGCCAGCAGCCAGACAGGGGGCTGGTATGAGCAGTTCTTC. The rearrangement links TRBV4-2 to TRBJ2-1, with 10 bases that match TRBD1. CDR1 and CDR2 from the germline V gene are LGHNA and YNFKEQ. The CDR3 length is 14 residues. With V trimmed by 3 bases and J by 8 bases, 4 bases remained unmatched.

The rearrangement joins TRBV7-6 to TRBJ1-3, with D possibly matching TRBD1 (5 bases). Germline CDR1 reads SGHVS; CDR2 reads FNYEAQ. Trimming cost V 2 bases and J 0 bases, with 8 bases left between them. CDR3 length: 15 amino acids. The CDR3 DNA is TGTGCCAGCAGCTTACGGGGGAGCTCTGGAAACACCATATATTTT. Translating gives CASSLRGSSGNTIYF. The entire variable domain, with the rest obtained from reference TRBV7-6 and TRBJ1-3, is as follows: GAGVSQSPRYKVTKRGQDVALRCDPISGHVSLYWYRQALGQGPEFLTYFNYEAQQDKSGLPNDRFSAERPEGSISTLTIQRTEQRDSAMYRCASSLRGSSGNTIYFGEGSWLTVV.

The chain has TRBV29-1 and TRBJ2-3; 9 positions agree with TRBD1. The CDR3 is made up of 15 amino acids. V shed 2 bases, J shed 4 bases, and the junction held 7 bases outside the gene matches. Germline V gene data show CDR1 as SQVTM and CDR2 as ANQGSEA. The CDR3 bases are TGCAGCGTTGAAAGGACAGGGGATTTGGCAGATACGCAGTATTTT. Translation: CSVERTGDLADTQYF.

V and J are TRBV5-5 and TRBJ2-1, with D perhaps TRBD2 (7 bases). Germline lookup yields CDR1 SGHKS and CDR2 YYEKEE (reference sequence). The V end lost 4 bases, the J end lost 8 bases, and 16 bases lay between the germline ends. The CDR3 has 14 amino acids. As DNA, the CDR3 is TGTGCCAGCAGCCCGGGGGGTGGGGGCTATGAGCAGTTCTTC. Protein sequence: CASSPGGGGYEQFF.

J is TRBJ2-7 and V is TRBV6-5; TRBD1 agrees at 8 bases. This CDR3 has 14 amino acids. V lost 6 bases to trimming and J lost 2 bases; unmatched junction nucleotides: 6. Germline CDR1 is MNHEY and CDR2 is SVGAGI. CDR3 DNA: TGTGCCAGCAGGGCTAGGACAGGGACCTACGAGCAGTACTTC. It is translated as CASRARTGTYEQYF.

The rearrangement links TRBV15 to TRBJ1-5; a weak D match, TRBD1 (5 bases). Germline CDR1 reads LNHNV; CDR2 reads YYDKDF (reference sequence). The V end was cut by 8 bases, the J end by 10 bases, with 21 bases between. This CDR3 spans 14 amino acids. The CDR3 loop is CATGRGSPEGPQHF. DNA of the CDR3: TGTGCCACCGGGAGGGGCAGCCCCGAGGGACCCCAGCATTTT. The variable domain in full, completed from reference TRBV15 and TRBJ1-5, reads DAMVIQNPRYQVTQFGKPVTLSCSQTLNHNVMYWYQQKSSQAPKLLFHYYDKDFNNEADTPDNFQSRRPNTSFCFLDIRSPGLGDTAMYLCATGRGSPEGPQHFGDGTRLSIL.

The chain carries TRBV7-3 and TRBJ2-5; TRBD2 agrees at 14 bases. Losses at the gene ends were 2 bases for V and 6 bases for J; bases not matched to a gene: 8. CDR3 size: 17 residues. Germline V lookup: CDR1 SGHTA, CDR2 FQGTGA. CDR3 in amino acids: CASSLGGGTSGRKTQYF. CDR3 DNA sequence: TGTGCCAGCAGCTTAGGTGGAGGGACTAGCGGGAGAAAGACCCAGTACTTC. The full variable domain, with the rest looked up from reference TRBV7-3 and TRBJ2-5, is GAGVSQTPSNKVTEKGKYVELRCDPISGHTALYWYRQSLGQGPEFLIYFQGTGAADDSGLPNDRFFAVRPEGSVSTLKIQRTERGDSAVYLCASSLGGGTSGRKTQYFGPGTRLLVL.

V usage is TRBV20-1 and J usage is TRBJ1-1; perhaps TRBD1 as D (5 bases). This CDR3 has 10 residues. The germline V and J ends were trimmed by 7 bases and 4 bases, with 7 bases remaining between them. From germline, CDR1 is DFQATT and CDR2 SNEGSKA (reference sequence). The CDR3 sequence: CSGGGTEAFF. The CDR3 region has the DNA TGCAGTGGGGGGGGCACTGAAGCTTTCTTT.

The gene calls are TRBV6-6 and TRBJ2-5; 7 bases are shared with TRBD2. Matching the DNA end better, TRBJ2-7 makes the J call doubtful. This CDR3 has 14 residues. Germline assignment: CDR1 MNHNY and CDR2 SVGAGI (reference sequence). The CDR3 spells CASSRSAGAYEQYF. The CDR3 coding sequence is TGTGCCAGCAGTCGCAGCGCGGGGGCCTACGAGCAGTACTTC.

The chain couples TRBV5-1 to TRBJ2-6, with D hard to call. This CDR3 region has 18 residues. V shed 0 bases and J shed 0 bases, with 13 bases lying between them. In germline, CDR1 is SGHRS, CDR2 YFSETQ. CDR3 coding DNA: TGCGCCAGCAGCTTGGTCGGGTCAGTCCTCTCTGGGGCCAACGTCCTGACTTTC. It specifies CASSLVGSVLSGANVLTF.

The rearrangement links TRBV9 to TRBJ1-1; D might be TRBD1 (5 bases). The CDR3 totals 14 residues. Trimming left V 8 bases short and J 4 bases short, with 18 bases between. The germline V gene has CDR1 SGDLS and CDR2 YYNGEE. The CDR3: CASGPGGAGTEAFF. The CDR3 bases are TGTGCCAGTGGCCCGGGAGGGGCCGGCACTGAAGCTTTCTTT.

The DNA of the CDR3 is TGTGCCAGCAGTGAATGGGGCAGCCAAGAGACCCAGTACTTC. This translates into CASSEWGSQETQYF. This chain uses TRBV2 with TRBJ2-5, with D possibly matching TRBD1 (5 bases). CDR3 length equals 14 residues. CDR1 is SNHLY, CDR2 FYNNEI, per germline. V was pared by 2 bases and J by 1 base, with 8 bases between.